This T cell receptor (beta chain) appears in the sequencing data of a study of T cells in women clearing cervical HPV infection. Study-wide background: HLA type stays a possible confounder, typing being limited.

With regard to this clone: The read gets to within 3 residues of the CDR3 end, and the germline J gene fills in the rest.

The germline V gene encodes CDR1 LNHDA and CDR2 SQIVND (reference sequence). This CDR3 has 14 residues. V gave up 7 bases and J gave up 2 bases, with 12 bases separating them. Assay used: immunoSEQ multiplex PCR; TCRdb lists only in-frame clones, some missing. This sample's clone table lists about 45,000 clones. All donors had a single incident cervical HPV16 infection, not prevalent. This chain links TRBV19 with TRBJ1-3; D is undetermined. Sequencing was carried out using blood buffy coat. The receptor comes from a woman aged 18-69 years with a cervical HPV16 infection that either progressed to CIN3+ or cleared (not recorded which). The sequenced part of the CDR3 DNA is TGTGCCAGTACTGAGGTTTTCCCTGGAAACACC. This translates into CASTEVFPGNT. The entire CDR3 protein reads CASTEVFPGNTIYF.